This TCR beta chain emerged from a study of blood T cells in healthy people across ages. Study-wide results and limits: Roughly linear age-related decline in beta diversity appeared, significant by age roughly 40.

A minimum of 5 micrograms of total RNA was extracted per sample. PCR was performed a second time for about 7 to 11 cycles using a sample-barcoded 5' primer and a J-beta primer mix. All samples gave at least 3 million CDR3-containing paired-end reads. TCRdb re-analysed the 5' RACE reads in MiXCR, keeping a single row per CDR3 protein. The data show just over 800,000 distinct CDR3 sequences, around 68% seen once. The V gene's germline CDR1 is SGDLS and CDR2 YYNGEE. The V gene lost 0 bases and the J gene lost 1 base, with 10 bases spanning the gap. This CDR3 is 15 amino acids long. This clonotype turned up a few times. Its cognate antigen is unknown.

The J gene is TRBJ2-5, the V gene TRBV9, with D perhaps matching TRBD1 or TRBD2 (5 bases each). Sequenced: blood. This TCR came from a man aged 25 to 40 in good health. CDR3 bases: TGTGCCAGCAGCGTAGGGGGGAGCCCCCAAGAGACCCAGTACTTC. Protein: CASSVGGSPQETQYF.